The 6 T cell receptor beta chains presented below share a single source sample, sequenced in a study of CD8 T cells in Susac syndrome (dated by TCRdb to the late 2010s). Receptor amplification or capture employed the immunoSEQ multiplex PCR assay. RNA was extracted using the RNeasy kit, and about 0.45 to 1 microgram was reverse transcribed with random hexamers. The public reads were reanalyzed by TCRdb: fastp trimming at Q25, MiXCR alignment, in-frame beta chains only. Identical CDR3 protein sequences are pooled into one entry, listed with their most common genes and DNA. In all, the sample holds 180,000 or so distinct CDR3 sequences, and over 85% of those were seen once. Clones ranked in the top ten supply around 0.1% of the sample. Material: CD4+ T cells from PBMCs. These receptors came from a human donor in good health.

The table lists this clonotype with a few counts. J is TRBJ2-1 and V is TRBV28; D could derive from TRBD1 or TRBD2 (5 bases each). V lost 7 bases and J lost 0, with 13 bases in between. Germline V CDR1 and CDR2: MDHEN, SYDVKM. The CDR3 spans 15 residues. CDR3 nucleotides: TGTGCCAGCACCTCTTCAGGGAGCTCCTACAATGAGCAGTTCTTC. It yields the protein CASTSSGSSYNEQFF.

The V call is TRBV20-1, the J call TRBJ1-6; D may be TRBD1 (5 bases). V was pared by 5 bases and J by 0 bases, with 17 bases between. Germline-derived CDR1 and CDR2 are DFQATT and SNEGSKA (reference sequence). The CDR3 contains 17 residues. CDR3 region: CSAVVGDLSSYNSPLHF. CDR3 DNA sequence: TGCAGTGCTGTCGTAGGGGACTTAAGCTCCTATAATTCACCCCTCCACTTT.

This clonotype was picked up one time. This rearrangement joins TRBV19 to TRBJ1-6; D is unclear. The CDR3 spans 14 residues. V was pared by 7 bases and J by 9 bases, with 16 bases between. From germline, CDR1 is LNHDA and CDR2 SQIVND (reference sequence). CDR3 in DNA: TGTGCCAGTAACTCACAGAGTCTGGCTTCACCCCTCCACTTT. Translated, it gives CASNSQSLASPLHF.

CDR3 coding DNA: TGCAGCGGTGACAGGGGAGGGGAAGATGAAGCTTTCTTT. Amino acid sequence: CSGDRGGEDEAFF. The genes are TRBV29-1 and TRBJ1-1; 8 positions match TRBD1. This CDR3 spans 13 amino acids. Germline V gene lookup returns CDR1 SQVTM and CDR2 ANQGSEA. The ends lost 7 bases at V and 7 bases at J; junction bases unmatched: 11.

The chain couples TRBV2 to TRBJ1-1; D remains unclear. V gave up 1 base and J gave up 3 bases, with 9 bases separating them. Germline CDR1 SNHLY, CDR2 FYNNEI. This CDR3 region has 14 residues. CDR3 DNA: TGTGCCAGCAGTGAAGACCAAGGGTACACTGAAGCTTTCTTT. Residues: CASSEDQGYTEAFF. The entire variable domain, with the rest obtained from reference TRBV2 and TRBJ1-1, is as follows: EPEVTQTPSHQVTQMGQEVILRCVPISNHLYFYWYRQILGQKVEFLVSFYNNEISEKSEIFDDQFSVERPDGSNFTLKIRSTKLEDSAMYFCASSEDQGYTEAFFGQGTRLTVV.

The chain combines TRBV11-2 with TRBJ2-5; no definite D call. CDR1 is SGHAT and CDR2 is FQNNGV in the germline V gene. The CDR3 runs to 14 residues. The V gene lost 1 base and the J gene lost 2 bases, with 8 bases spanning the gap. The CDR3, as DNA: TGTGCCAGCAGCTTAGCGTGGCGGCAAGAGACCCAGTACTTC. Its protein is CASSLAWRQETQYF.